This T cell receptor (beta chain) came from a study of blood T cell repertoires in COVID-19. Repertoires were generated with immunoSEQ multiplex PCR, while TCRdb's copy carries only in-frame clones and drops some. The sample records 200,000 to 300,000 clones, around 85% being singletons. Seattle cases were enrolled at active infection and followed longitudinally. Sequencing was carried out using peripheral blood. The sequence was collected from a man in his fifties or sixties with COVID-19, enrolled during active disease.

The DNA of the CDR3 is TGTGCCAGCAGCCAAGCAGTAGCCAAAAACATTCAGTACTTC. Residues: CASSQAVAKNIQYF. The chain has TRBV3-1 (or the pseudogene TRBV3-2) and TRBJ2-4; D uncertain. CDR3 length equals 14 residues. CDR1 and CDR2 from the germline V gene are LGHDT and YNNKEL (reference sequence). The ends were cut back, 1 base at V and 0 bases at J, with 4 bases in the middle.